This paragraph covers one T cell receptor (beta chain) sequence. The data were obtained in a study of blood T cell repertoires in COVID-19. Study-level background: COVID-19 samples from acute and convalescent phases originated in the United States, Italy and Spain.

Using immunoSEQ multiplex PCR, the repertoire was profiled, and TCRdb retains in-frame clones only, with some absent. The sample has more than 300,000 clones, around nine tenths seen once. The specimen sequenced was peripheral blood. This clonotype was obtained from a woman between 18 and 30 years old who had recovered from COVID-19.

The CDR3 region has the DNA TGTGCCTGGAGTGTACGGACAGCTACTAATTCACCCCTCCACTTT. Protein: CAWSVRTATNSPLHF. The chain carries TRBV30 and TRBJ1-6; D possibly corresponds to TRBD1 (6 bases). Looked up from germline, CDR1 is GTSNPN and CDR2 is SVGIG (reference sequence). Trimming took 0 bases from V and 6 from J, leaving 12 bases between them. This CDR3 region has 15 residues.